This T cell receptor beta chain is drawn from a study of molecular identifiers for immune sequencing clone quantification. Worth noting for this clonotype: Its antigen is undetermined.

Study-level points and caveats: Identical TCR molecules can share a barcode, and this sharing could underestimate highly expanded clone sizes.

The V gene's germline CDR1 is PRHDT and CDR2 FYEKMQ (reference sequence). V lost 5 bases to trimming and J lost 4 bases; unmatched junction nucleotides: 10. The CDR3 covers 15 residues. TCRdb used MiXCR to reprocess the PCR reads, holding one entry per CDR3 protein. The sample lists about 510,000 distinct CDR3 sequences; around 21% were seen once. The chain carries TRBV13 and TRBJ2-7; 8 bases fit TRBD1. The source is a human donor in good health. Some libraries in this study had Jurkat cell RNA spiked in. Sequencing used naive CD8+ T cells from blood, with Jurkat cell RNA spiked in. Subset of the sample: FACS-sorted CD8+CD4-CCR7+CD45RA+ naive T cells. CDR3 nucleotides: TGTGCCAGCAGCCACCTAGAGGACAGGGCTTACGAGCAGTACTTC. Translated: CASSHLEDRAYEQYF.